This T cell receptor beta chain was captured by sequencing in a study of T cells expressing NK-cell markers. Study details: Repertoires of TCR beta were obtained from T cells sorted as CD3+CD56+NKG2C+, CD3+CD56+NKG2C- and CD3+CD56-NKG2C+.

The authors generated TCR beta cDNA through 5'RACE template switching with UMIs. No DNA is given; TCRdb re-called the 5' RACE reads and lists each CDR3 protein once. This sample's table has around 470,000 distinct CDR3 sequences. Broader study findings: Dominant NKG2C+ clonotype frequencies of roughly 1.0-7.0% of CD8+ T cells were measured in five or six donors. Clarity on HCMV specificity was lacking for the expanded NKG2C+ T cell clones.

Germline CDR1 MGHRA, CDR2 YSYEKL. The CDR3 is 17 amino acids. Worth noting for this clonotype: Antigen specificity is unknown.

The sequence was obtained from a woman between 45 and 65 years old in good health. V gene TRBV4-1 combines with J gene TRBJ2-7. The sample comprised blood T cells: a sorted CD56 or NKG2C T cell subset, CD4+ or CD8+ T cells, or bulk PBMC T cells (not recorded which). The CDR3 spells CASSQDLSRSDSYEQYF.